These T cell receptor beta chains were read from a single sample in a study of blood T cell repertoires in COVID-19. Assay: immunoSEQ multiplex PCR; the TCRdb copy retains only in-frame clones and omits some. The sample yields roughly 140,000 clones, about 88% seen once. Sample: peripheral blood. All receptors derive from an older woman with COVID-19, enrolled during active disease. The CDR3 runs from the conserved cysteine through the conserved F or W. The D gene is left open where the match is weak. Clone size is stated in some rows and not others, as once, few, many or a class when expanded.

>NA|TRBJ2-4|TRBV7-2|NA
TGTGCCAGCAGGAGCCCTGGCAAAAACATTCAGTACTTC
CASRSPGKNIQYF
>NA|TRBJ2-7|TRBV24-1|NA
TGTGCCACCAGTGATGCACGGTTTCCCTACGAGCAGTACTTC
CATSDARFPYEQYF
>TRBD1|TRBJ2-3|TRBV6-2/TRBV6-3|NA
TGTGCCAGCAGCCAGAGAGGGGGCGCGACAGATACGCAGTATTTT
CASSQRGGATDTQYF
>NA|TRBJ2-1|TRBV10-1|NA
TGCGCCAGCAGTGAGTCGCTCTCGAGCTCCTACAATGAGCAGTTCTTC
CASSESLSSSYNEQFF
>NA|TRBJ2-4|TRBV5-1|NA
TGCGCCAGCAGTCCGAGGGTGGGGGGAAAGAACATTCAGTACTTC
CASSPRVGGKNIQYF
>NA|TRBJ2-2|TRBV18|NA
TGTGCCAGCTCACCACAGGGCGGGACCGGGGAGCTGTTTTTT
CASSPQGGTGELFF
>TRBD2|TRBJ2-6|TRBV29-1|NA
TGCAGCGCTTTAGCGGGAGTCTTCTCTGGGGCCAACGTCCTGACTTTC
CSALAGVFSGANVLTF
>TRBD1|TRBJ1-1|TRBV10-3|NA
TGTGCCATCAGGTGGACAGGGAACACTGAAGCTTTCTTT
CAIRWTGNTEAFF
>NA|TRBJ1-1|TRBV5-1|NA
TGCGCCAGCAGCTTGGCCGGGGGTTACGACACTGAAGCTTTCTTT
CASSLAGGYDTEAFF
>NA|TRBJ1-1|TRBV29-1|NA
TGCAGCGTTCGGACTGGGAGGAACACTGAAGCTTTCTTT
CSVRTGRNTEAFF
>TRBD1|TRBJ2-7|TRBV14|NA
TGTGCCAGCAGTTACCTAACAGGGGGCGACTACGAGCAGTACTTC
CASSYLTGGDYEQYF
>NA|TRBJ2-2|TRBV7-2|NA
TGTGCCAGCAGCTCCTACCGCCGCCCCGGGGAGCTGTTTTTT
CASSSYRRPGELFF
>NA|TRBJ1-2|TRBV6-5|NA
TGTGCCAGCAGAAATCACGGGACATGGGAAGGCTACACCTTC
CASRNHGTWEGYTF
>TRBD1|TRBJ2-2|TRBV19|NA
TGTGCCAGTAGTGTCGACAGGGGCCGGGAGCTGTTTTTT
CASSVDRGRELFF
>TRBD1|TRBJ1-2|TRBV7-8|few
TGTGCCAGCAGCTCCTATTTAGGGACAGGGGTCGGCTACACCTTC
CASSSYLGTGVGYTF
>NA|TRBJ1-1|TRBV6-5|NA
TGTGCCAGCGAGGAAAGGGAGGACACTGAAGCTTTCTTT
CASEEREDTEAFF